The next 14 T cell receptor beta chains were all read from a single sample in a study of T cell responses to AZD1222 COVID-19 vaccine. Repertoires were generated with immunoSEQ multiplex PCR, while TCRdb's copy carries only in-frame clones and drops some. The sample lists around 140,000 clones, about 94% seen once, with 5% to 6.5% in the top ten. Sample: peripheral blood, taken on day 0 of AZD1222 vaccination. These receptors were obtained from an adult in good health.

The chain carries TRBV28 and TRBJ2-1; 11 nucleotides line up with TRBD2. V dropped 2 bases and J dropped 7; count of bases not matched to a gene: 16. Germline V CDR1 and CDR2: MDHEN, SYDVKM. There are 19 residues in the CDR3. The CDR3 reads CASSLGRGRLAGGENEQFF. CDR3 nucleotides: TGTGCCAGCAGTTTAGGGAGGGGGCGTCTAGCGGGAGGTGAAAATGAGCAGTTCTTC.

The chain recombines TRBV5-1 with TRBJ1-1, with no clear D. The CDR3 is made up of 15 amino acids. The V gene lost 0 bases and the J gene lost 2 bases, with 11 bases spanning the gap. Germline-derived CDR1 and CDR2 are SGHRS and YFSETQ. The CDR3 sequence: CASSLDRPINTEAFF. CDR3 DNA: TGCGCCAGCAGCTTGGACAGACCTATCAACACTGAAGCTTTCTTT.

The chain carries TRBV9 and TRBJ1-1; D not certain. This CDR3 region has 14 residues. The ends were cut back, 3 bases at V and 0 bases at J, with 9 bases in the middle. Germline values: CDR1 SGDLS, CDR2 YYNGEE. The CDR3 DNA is TGTGCCAGCAGCGCCGTCGCCATGAACACTGAAGCTTTCTTT. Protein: CASSAVAMNTEAFF.

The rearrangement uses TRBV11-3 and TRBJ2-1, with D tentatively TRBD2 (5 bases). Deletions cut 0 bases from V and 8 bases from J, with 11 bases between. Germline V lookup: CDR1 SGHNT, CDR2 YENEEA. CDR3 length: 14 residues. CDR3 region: CASSLDAGMDEQFF. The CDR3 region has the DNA TGTGCCAGCAGCTTAGATGCGGGTATGGATGAGCAGTTCTTC.

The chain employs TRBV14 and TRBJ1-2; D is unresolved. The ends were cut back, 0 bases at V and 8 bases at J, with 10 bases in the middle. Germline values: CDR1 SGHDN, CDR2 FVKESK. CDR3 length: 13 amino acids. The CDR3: CASSQDPLRGYTF. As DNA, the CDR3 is TGTGCCAGCAGCCAAGATCCCCTTAGGGGCTACACCTTC.

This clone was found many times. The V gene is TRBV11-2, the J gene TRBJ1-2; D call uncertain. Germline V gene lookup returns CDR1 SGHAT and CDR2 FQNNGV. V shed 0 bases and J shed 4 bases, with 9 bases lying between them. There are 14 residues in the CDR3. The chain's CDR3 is CASSLDRPGYGYTF. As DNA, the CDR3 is TGTGCCAGCAGCTTAGATCGGCCGGGCTATGGCTACACCTTC.

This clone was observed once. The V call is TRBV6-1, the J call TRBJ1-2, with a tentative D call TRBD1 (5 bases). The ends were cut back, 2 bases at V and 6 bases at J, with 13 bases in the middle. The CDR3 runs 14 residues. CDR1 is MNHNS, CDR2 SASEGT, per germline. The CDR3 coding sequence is TGTGCCAGCAGTGAATCACACGGAGGGGATGGCTACACCTTC. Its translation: CASSESHGGDGYTF.

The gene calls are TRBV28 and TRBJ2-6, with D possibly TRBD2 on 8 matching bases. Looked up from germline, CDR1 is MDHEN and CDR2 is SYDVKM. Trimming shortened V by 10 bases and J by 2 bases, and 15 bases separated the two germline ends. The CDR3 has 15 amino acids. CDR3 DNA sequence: TGTGCCACCCGGGAGGGGGCGACTGGGGCCAACGTCCTGACTTTC. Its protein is CATREGATGANVLTF. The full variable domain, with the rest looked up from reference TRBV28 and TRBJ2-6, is DVKVTQSSRYLVKRTGEKVFLECVQDMDHENMFWYRQDPGLGLRLIYFSYDVKMKEKGDIPEGYSVSREKKERFSLILESASTNQTSMYLCATREGATGANVLTFGAGSRLTVL.

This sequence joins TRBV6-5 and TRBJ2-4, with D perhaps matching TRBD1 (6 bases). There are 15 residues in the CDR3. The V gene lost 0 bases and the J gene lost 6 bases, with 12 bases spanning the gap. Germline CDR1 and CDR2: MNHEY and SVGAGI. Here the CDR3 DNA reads TGTGCCAGCAGTTACTCCTTAGGACAGAGAAACATTCAGTACTTC. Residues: CASSYSLGQRNIQYF.

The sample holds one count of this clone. The DNA of the CDR3 is TGTGCCAGCAGCCTAGGGACCTATAATAGCAATCAGCCCCAGCATTTT. It codes for CASSLGTYNSNQPQHF. V is TRBV3-1 (or the pseudogene TRBV3-2) and J is TRBJ1-5, with a weak D call TRBD1 (5 bases). Germline V gene sequence: CDR1 LGHDT, CDR2 YNNKEL (reference sequence). V was pared by 4 bases and J by 0 bases, with 13 bases between. The CDR3 contains 16 residues.

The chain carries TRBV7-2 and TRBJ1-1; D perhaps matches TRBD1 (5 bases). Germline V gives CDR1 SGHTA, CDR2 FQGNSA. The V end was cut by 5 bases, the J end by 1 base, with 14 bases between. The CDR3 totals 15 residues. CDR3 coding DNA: TGTGCCAGCAGCCCAAGGGGTCGCCCGAACACTGAAGCTTTCTTT. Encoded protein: CASSPRGRPNTEAFF. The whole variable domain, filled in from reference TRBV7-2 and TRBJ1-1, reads GAGVSQSPSNKVTEKGKDVELRCDPISGHTALYWYRQSLGQGLEFLIYFQGNSAPDKSGLPSDRFSAERTGGSVSTLTIQRTQQEDSAVYLCASSPRGRPNTEAFFGQGTRLTVV.

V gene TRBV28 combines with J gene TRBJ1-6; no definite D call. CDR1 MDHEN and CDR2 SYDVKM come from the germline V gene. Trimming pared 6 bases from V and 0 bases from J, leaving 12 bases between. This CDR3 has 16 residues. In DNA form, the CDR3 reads TGTGCCAGCAGACAACGAGTAAGCTCCTATAATTCACCCCTCCACTTT. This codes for CASRQRVSSYNSPLHF. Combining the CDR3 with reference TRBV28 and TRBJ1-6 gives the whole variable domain DVKVTQSSRYLVKRTGEKVFLECVQDMDHENMFWYRQDPGLGLRLIYFSYDVKMKEKGDIPEGYSVSREKKERFSLILESASTNQTSMYLCASRQRVSSYNSPLHFGNGTRLTVT.

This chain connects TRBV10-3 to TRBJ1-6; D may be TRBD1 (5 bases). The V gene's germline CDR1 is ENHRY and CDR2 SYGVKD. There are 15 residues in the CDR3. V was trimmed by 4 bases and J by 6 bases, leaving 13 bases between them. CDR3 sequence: CAISVATASNSPLHF. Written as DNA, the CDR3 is TGTGCCATCAGTGTCGCGACAGCAAGTAATTCACCCCTCCACTTT.

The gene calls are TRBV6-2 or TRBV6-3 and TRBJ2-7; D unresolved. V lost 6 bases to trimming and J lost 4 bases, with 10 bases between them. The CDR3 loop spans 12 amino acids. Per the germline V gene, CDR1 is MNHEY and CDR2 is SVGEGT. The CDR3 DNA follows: TGTGCCAGCAGCTATACGCCGTACGAGCAGTACTTC. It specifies CASSYTPYEQYF.